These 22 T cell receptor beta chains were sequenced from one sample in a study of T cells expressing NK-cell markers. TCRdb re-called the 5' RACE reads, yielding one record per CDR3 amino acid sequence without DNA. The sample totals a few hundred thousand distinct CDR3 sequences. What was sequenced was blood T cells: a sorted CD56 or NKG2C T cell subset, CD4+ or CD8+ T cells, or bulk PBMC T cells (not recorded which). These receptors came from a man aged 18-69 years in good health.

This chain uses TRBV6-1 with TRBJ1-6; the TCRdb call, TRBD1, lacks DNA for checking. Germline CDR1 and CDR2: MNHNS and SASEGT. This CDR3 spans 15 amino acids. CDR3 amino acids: CASSVKDRGDSPLHF.

The CDR3 reads CSARVILAGTGELFF. The V call is TRBV20-1, the J call TRBJ2-2. The germline CDR1 and CDR2 sequences are DFQATT and SNEGSKA (reference sequence). This CDR3 spans 15 amino acids.

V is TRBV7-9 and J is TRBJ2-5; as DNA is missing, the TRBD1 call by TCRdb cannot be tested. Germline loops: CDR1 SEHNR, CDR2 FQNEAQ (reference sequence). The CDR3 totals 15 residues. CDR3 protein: CASSPTLAGAETQYF.

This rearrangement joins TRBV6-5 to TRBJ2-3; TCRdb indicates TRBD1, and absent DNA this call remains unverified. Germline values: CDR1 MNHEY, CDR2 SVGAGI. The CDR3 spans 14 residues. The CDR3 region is CASSYAGLADTQYF.

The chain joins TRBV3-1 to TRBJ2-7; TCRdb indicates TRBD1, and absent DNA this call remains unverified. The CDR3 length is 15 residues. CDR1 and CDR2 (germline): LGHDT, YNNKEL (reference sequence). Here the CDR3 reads CASSQFVGTNYEQYF.

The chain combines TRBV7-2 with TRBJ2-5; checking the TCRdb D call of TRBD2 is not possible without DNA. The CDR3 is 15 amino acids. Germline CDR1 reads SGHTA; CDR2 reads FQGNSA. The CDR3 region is CASSPRRGGLETQYF.

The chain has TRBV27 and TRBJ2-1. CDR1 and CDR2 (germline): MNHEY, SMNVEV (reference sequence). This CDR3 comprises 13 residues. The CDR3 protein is CASSFGSPNEQFF.

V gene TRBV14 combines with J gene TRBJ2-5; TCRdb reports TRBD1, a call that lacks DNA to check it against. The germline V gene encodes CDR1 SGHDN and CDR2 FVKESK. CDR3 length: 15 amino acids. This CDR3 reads CASSQAGRKQETQYF.

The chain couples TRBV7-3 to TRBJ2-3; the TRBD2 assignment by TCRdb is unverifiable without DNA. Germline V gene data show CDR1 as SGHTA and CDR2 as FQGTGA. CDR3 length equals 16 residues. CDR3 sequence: CASSSGTRIQSDTQYF.

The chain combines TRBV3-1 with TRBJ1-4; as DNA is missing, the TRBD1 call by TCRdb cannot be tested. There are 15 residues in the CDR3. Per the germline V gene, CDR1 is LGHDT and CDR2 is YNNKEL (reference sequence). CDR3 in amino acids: CASSQVTGGNEKLFF.

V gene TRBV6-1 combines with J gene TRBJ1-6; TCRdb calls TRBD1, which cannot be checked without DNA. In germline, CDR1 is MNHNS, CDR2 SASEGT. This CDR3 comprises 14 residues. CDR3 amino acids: CASIPGQGSSPLHF.

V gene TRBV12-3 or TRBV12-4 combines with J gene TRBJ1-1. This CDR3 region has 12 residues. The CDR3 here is CASSRQYAEAFF.

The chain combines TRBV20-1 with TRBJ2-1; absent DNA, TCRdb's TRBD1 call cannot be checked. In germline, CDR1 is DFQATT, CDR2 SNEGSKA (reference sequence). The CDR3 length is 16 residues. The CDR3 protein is CSANTNRGRSYNEQFF.

The chain's CDR3 is CSAVSGQGFVNEQFF. The chain links TRBV20-1 to TRBJ2-1; TCRdb's D gene call, TRBD1, goes unchecked for lack of DNA. This CDR3 is 15 amino acids long. The V gene's germline CDR1 is DFQATT and CDR2 SNEGSKA (reference sequence).

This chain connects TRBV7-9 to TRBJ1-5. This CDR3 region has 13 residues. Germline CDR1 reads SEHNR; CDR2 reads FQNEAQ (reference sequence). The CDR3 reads CASSLVAESPQHF.

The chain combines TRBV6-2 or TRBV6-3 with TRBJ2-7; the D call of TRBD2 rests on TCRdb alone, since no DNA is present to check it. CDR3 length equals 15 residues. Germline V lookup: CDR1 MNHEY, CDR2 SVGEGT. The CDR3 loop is CASSYGTSGSYEQYF.

The CDR3 spells CASSYNLGRRNEQFF. This chain connects TRBV12-3 or TRBV12-4 to TRBJ2-1; TCRdb calls TRBD2, which cannot be checked without DNA. This CDR3 comprises 15 residues.

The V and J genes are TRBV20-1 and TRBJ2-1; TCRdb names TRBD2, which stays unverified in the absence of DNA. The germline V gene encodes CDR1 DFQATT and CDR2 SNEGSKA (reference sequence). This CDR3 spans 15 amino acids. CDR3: CSAPQLGGRYNEQFF.

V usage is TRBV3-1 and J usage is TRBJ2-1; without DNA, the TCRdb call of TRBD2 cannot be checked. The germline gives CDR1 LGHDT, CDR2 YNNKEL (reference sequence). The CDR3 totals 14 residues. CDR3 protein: CASSTLGGAIEQFF.

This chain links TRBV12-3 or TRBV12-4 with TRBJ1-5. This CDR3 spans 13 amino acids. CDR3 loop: CASSSRLNQPQHF.

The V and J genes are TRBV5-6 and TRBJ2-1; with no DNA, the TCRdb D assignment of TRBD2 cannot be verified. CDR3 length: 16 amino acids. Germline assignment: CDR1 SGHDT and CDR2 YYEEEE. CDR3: CASSSRLAGASNEQFF.

The CDR3 region is CASSLDGGAVQPQHF. V is TRBV5-6 and J is TRBJ1-5; lacking DNA, the TRBD1 call made by TCRdb goes unchecked. The germline V gene encodes CDR1 SGHDT and CDR2 YYEEEE. The CDR3 consists of 15 residues.